One sample yielded the 17 T cell receptor beta chains listed below, sequenced in a study of shared clonotypes between healthy human individuals. Clones were sequenced by immunoSEQ multiplex PCR, and TCRdb holds only the in-frame ones, with some missing. The data contain some 2.1 million clones, 85% to 95% of them singletons. CD45RO-negative, CCR7-selected cells formed the naive CD8 fraction, which excluded terminally differentiated effector memory CD45RA+ cells. The specimen was naive CD8+ T cells sorted from blood. The source of these receptors is a man aged 18 to 29 in good health.

The chain joins TRBV7-9 to TRBJ1-1; D is perhaps TRBD1 (5 bases). The CDR3 loop spans 12 amino acids. The germline gives CDR1 SEHNR, CDR2 FQNEAQ (reference sequence). V was clipped by 6 bases and J by 1 base, with 6 bases between them. The DNA for the CDR3 is TGTGCCAGCAGAACAGGGAACACTGAAGCTTTCTTT. Its protein is CASRTGNTEAFF.

This sequence joins TRBV19 and TRBJ2-7; D unresolved. Germline V gives CDR1 LNHDA, CDR2 SQIVND (reference sequence). This CDR3 comprises 14 residues. V lost 3 bases and J 4 bases, leaving 13 bases between the germline ends. Written as DNA, the CDR3 is TGTGCCAGTAGTATGACTTCTATGGTTTACGAGCAGTACTTC. Translating gives CASSMTSMVYEQYF.

V usage is TRBV5-4 and J usage is TRBJ2-6; the D is unclear. CDR3 length: 15 amino acids. The ends were cut back, 3 bases at V and 4 bases at J, with 11 bases in the middle. The germline V gene encodes CDR1 SGHNT and CDR2 YYREEE (reference sequence). CDR3 protein: CASSWEGPGANVLTF. DNA for the CDR3: TGTGCCAGCAGCTGGGAAGGACCCGGGGCCAACGTCCTGACTTTC. The full variable domain, completed using reference TRBV5-4 and TRBJ2-6, is ETGVTQSPTHLIKTRGQQVTLRCSSQSGHNTVSWYQQALGQGPQFIFQYYREEENGRGNFPPRFSGLQFPNYSSELNVNALELDDSALYLCASSWEGPGANVLTFGAGSRLTVL.

The chain has TRBV25-1 and TRBJ2-2; D gene ambiguous. V lost 3 bases and J 4 bases, leaving 9 bases between the germline ends. CDR3 length: 14 amino acids. Germline V gene sequence: CDR1 MGHDK, CDR2 SYGVNS. CDR3 amino acids: CASSDPRATGELFF. CDR3 sequence (DNA): TGTGCCAGCAGTGACCCCCGGGCCACCGGGGAGCTGTTTTTT.

V gene TRBV5-1 combines with J gene TRBJ2-3; 10 nucleotides agree with TRBD1. Germline V gene sequence: CDR1 SGHRS, CDR2 YFSETQ. The CDR3 has 15 amino acids. V dropped 3 bases and J dropped 2; count of bases not matched to a gene: 3. DNA of the CDR3: TGCGCCAGCAGCTCTGGGACAGGGGACACAGATACGCAGTATTTT. This sequence encodes CASSSGTGDTDTQYF.

As concerns this clone: Additional DNA sequences in this sample encode the identical CDR3. V usage is TRBV28 and J usage is TRBJ2-7, with 7 bases aligning to TRBD1. The CDR3 covers 13 residues. Germline CDR1 and CDR2: MDHEN and SYDVKM. V trimming: 5 bases; J trimming: 3 bases; junction bases outside the gene matches: 4. CDR3 DNA: TGTGCCAGCAGTCCTCGGGACAGCTACGAGCAGTACTTC. This gives the protein CASSPRDSYEQYF.

CDR3 loop: CASSPLKYTGIGELFF. CDR3 sequence (DNA): TGTGCCAGCAGCCCTTTGAAGTATACAGGGATCGGGGAGCTGTTTTTT. The chain links TRBV27 to TRBJ2-2, with D possibly matching TRBD1 (6 bases). Germline CDR1 reads MNHEY; CDR2 reads SMNVEV (reference sequence). There are 16 residues in the CDR3. V was clipped by 6 bases and J by 7 bases, with 21 bases between them.

Concerning this clone: The same CDR3 also results from other DNA sequences found in this sample. V is TRBV5-1 and J is TRBJ2-7, with a weak D call TRBD1 (5 bases). CDR1 SGHRS and CDR2 YFSETQ come from the germline V gene. V was shortened by 0 bases and J by 4 bases, with 14 bases between the two germline ends. This CDR3 spans 15 amino acids. The CDR3 DNA reads TGCGCCAGCAGCTTGGCTCAGGGTCTGTATTACGAGCAGTACTTC. Protein product: CASSLAQGLYYEQYF.

The chain employs TRBV4-1 and TRBJ2-5, with D unresolved. Germline values: CDR1 MGHRA, CDR2 YSYEKL. Trimming removed 0 bases at V and 4 bases at J, with 9 bases between. The CDR3 runs 14 residues. The CDR3 loop is CASSQEPLPETQYF. CDR3 nucleotide sequence: TGCGCCAGCAGCCAAGAACCACTCCCAGAGACCCAGTACTTC.

This clone was picked up one time. Other DNA variants within this sample encode the same CDR3. V is TRBV19 and J is TRBJ2-7; D gene uncertain. The CDR3 covers 14 residues. V lost 3 bases to trimming and J lost 0 bases, with 9 bases between them. The germline V gene encodes CDR1 LNHDA and CDR2 SQIVND (reference sequence). CDR3 DNA sequence: TGTGCCAGTAGTATGGGCGGAACCTCCTACGAGCAGTACTTC. It translates to CASSMGGTSYEQYF. The full variable domain, with the rest looked up from reference TRBV19 and TRBJ2-7, is DGGITQSPKYLFRKEGQNVTLSCEQNLNHDAMYWYRQDPGQGLRLIYYSQIVNDFQKGDIAEGYSVSREKKESFPLTVTSAQKNPTAFYLCASSMGGTSYEQYFGPGTRLTVT.

The chain has TRBV19 and TRBJ2-1; TRBD2 matches 8 bases. CDR1 LNHDA and CDR2 SQIVND come from the germline V gene (reference sequence). V lost 2 bases to trimming and J lost 5 bases; unmatched junction nucleotides: 5. This CDR3 has 15 residues. Written as DNA, the CDR3 is TGTGCCAGTAGTATATCGAGCGGGGGTCACAATGAGCAGTTCTTC. Its translation: CASSISSGGHNEQFF. Full variable domain (remainder filled in from reference TRBV19 and TRBJ2-1): DGGITQSPKYLFRKEGQNVTLSCEQNLNHDAMYWYRQDPGQGLRLIYYSQIVNDFQKGDIAEGYSVSREKKESFPLTVTSAQKNPTAFYLCASSISSGGHNEQFFGPGTRLTVL.

V and J are TRBV7-8 and TRBJ1-6; TRBD1 matches at 11 bases. Germline CDR1 SGHVS, CDR2 FQNEAQ. The CDR3 spans 18 residues. Losses at the gene ends were 2 bases for V and 7 bases for J; bases not matched to a gene: 10. CDR3 bases: TGTGCCAGCAGCTTACCCCGGACAGGGGGCGCCGGGAATTCACCCCTCCACTTT. Its translation: CASSLPRTGGAGNSPLHF.

Remarks on this clone: Other DNA sequences of this sample code for an identical CDR3. The chain recombines TRBV4-1 with TRBJ2-7; D call uncertain. The CDR3 has 13 amino acids. Trimming took 1 base from V and 3 from J, leaving 7 bases between them. Germline CDR1 MGHRA, CDR2 YSYEKL. The CDR3 region is CASSQAGSYEQYF. Here the CDR3 DNA reads TGCGCCAGCAGCCAAGCTGGCAGCTACGAGCAGTACTTC.

This clone has only one observation. The chain links TRBV6-5 to TRBJ2-5; unclear D gene. The V end was cut by 6 bases, the J end by 0 bases, with 5 bases between. The germline gives CDR1 MNHEY, CDR2 SVGAGI. The CDR3 is made up of 12 amino acids. The CDR3 nucleotides read TGTGCCAGCAGCTTTAACCAAGAGACCCAGTACTTC. It encodes CASSFNQETQYF.

CDR3 in amino acids: CASIVLAPSLYQETQYF. The DNA of the CDR3 is TGTGCCAGCATAGTCCTAGCACCGTCCCTGTACCAAGAGACCCAGTACTTC. The J gene is TRBJ2-5, the V gene TRBV28, with D tentatively TRBD2 (5 bases). V was shortened by 7 bases and J by 0 bases, with 21 bases between the two germline ends. This CDR3 has 17 amino acids. Per germline, CDR1 MDHEN and CDR2 SYDVKM.

The chain couples TRBV5-4 to TRBJ2-2; D is unclear. CDR3 size: 13 residues. Germline V lookup: CDR1 SGHNT, CDR2 YYREEE (reference sequence). Trimming left V 3 bases short and J 5 bases short, with 8 bases between. The CDR3 loop is CASSSDITGELFF. For the CDR3, the DNA is TGTGCCAGCAGCTCCGACATAACCGGGGAGCTGTTTTTT.

V is TRBV13 and J is TRBJ2-2; 10 bases map to TRBD2. Germline CDR1 PRHDT, CDR2 FYEKMQ (reference sequence). Germline trimming cut 0 bases from V and 4 bases from J; bases unmatched to any gene: 2. The CDR3 extends over 16 amino acids. For the CDR3, the DNA is TGTGCCAGCAGCTTAGGGCTAGCGGGAGCCACCGGGGAGCTGTTTTTT. Encoded protein: CASSLGLAGATGELFF.